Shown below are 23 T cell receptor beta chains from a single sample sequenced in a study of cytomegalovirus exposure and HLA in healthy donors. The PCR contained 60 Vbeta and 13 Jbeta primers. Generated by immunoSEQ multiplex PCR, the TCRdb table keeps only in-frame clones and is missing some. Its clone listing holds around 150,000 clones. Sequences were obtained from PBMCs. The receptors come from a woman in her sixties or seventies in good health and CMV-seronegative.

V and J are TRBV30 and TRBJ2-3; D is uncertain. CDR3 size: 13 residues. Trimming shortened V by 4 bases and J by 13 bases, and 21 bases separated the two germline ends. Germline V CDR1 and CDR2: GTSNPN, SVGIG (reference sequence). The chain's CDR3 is CAWISNPSATEYF. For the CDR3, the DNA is TGTGCCTGGATTTCAAACCCTAGTGCCACGGAGTATTTT.

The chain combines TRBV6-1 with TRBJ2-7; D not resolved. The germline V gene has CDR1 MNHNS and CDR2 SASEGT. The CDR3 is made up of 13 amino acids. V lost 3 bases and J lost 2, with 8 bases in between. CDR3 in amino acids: CASSDLQTYEQYF. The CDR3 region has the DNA TGTGCCAGCAGTGATTTGCAGACCTACGAGCAGTACTTC.

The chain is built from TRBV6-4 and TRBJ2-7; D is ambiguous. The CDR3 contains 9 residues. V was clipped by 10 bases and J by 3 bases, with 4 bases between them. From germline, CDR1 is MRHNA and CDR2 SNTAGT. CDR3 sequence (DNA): TGTGCCACCCTCTACGAGCAGTACTTC. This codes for CATLYEQYF.

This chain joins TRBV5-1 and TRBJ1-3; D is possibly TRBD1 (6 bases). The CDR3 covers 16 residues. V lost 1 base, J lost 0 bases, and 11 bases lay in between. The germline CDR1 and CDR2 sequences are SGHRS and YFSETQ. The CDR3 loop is CASSLMQGNSGNTIYF. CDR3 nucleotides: TGCGCCAGCAGCTTGATGCAGGGGAACTCTGGAAACACCATATATTTT.

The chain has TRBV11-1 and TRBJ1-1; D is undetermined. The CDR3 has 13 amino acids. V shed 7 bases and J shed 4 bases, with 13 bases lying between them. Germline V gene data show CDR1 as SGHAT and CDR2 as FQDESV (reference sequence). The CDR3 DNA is TGTGCCAGCACACCCTTTGGGCTCACTGAAGCTTTCTTT. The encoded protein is CASTPFGLTEAFF.

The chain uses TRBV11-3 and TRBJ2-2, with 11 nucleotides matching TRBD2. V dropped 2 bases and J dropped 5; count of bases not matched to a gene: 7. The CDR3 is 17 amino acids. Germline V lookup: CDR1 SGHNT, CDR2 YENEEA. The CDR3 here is CASSLRTSGRGTGELFF. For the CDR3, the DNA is TGTGCCAGCAGCTTAAGAACTAGCGGGAGAGGAACCGGGGAGCTGTTTTTT.

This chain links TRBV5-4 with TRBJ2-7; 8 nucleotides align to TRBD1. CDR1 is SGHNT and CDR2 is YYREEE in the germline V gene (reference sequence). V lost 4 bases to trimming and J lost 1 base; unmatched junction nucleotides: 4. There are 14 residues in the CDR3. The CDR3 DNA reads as TGTGCCAGCAGCACTGACAGGGGATCCTACGAGCAGTACTTC. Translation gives CASSTDRGSYEQYF.

Written as DNA, the CDR3 is TGCGCCAGCAGCCAGGATAACAGGGGGTTCACTGAAGCTTTCTTT. As protein: CASSQDNRGFTEAFF. The chain joins TRBV4-1 to TRBJ1-1; TRBD1 agrees at 8 bases. Germline lookup yields CDR1 MGHRA and CDR2 YSYEKL. After removal of 3 bases from V and 4 bases from J, the junction contained 7 bases not matched to a gene. The CDR3 spans 15 residues.

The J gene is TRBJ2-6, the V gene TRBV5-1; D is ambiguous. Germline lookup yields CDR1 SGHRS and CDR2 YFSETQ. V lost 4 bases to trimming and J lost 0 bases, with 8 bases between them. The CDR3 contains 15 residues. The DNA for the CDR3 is TGCGCCAGCAGCAGAGAGATCTCTGGGGCCAACGTCCTGACTTTC. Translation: CASSREISGANVLTF.

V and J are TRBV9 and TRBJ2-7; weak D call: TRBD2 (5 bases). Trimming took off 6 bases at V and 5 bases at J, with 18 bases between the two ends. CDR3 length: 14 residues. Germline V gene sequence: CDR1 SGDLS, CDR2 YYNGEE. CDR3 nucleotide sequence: TGTGCCAGCAACCTGGGAGAAGCGTCTGACGAGCAGTACTTC. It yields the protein CASNLGEASDEQYF. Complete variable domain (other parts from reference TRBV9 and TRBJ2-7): DSGVTQTPKHLITATGQRVTLRCSPRSGDLSVYWYQQSLDQGLQFLIQYYNGEERAKGNILERFSAQQFPDLHSELNLSSLELGDSALYFCASNLGEASDEQYFGPGTRLTVT.

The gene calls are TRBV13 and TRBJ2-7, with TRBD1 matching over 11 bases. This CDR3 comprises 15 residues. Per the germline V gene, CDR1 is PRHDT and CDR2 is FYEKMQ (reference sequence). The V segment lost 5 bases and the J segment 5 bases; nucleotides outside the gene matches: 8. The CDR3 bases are TGTGCCAGCAGCCCCCTCGGGACAGGGGGAAACGAGCAGTACTTC. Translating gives CASSPLGTGGNEQYF.

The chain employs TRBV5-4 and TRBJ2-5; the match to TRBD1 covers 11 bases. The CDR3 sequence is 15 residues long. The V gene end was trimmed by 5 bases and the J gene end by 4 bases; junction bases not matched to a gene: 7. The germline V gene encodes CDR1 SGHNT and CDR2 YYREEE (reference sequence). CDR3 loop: CASRPPGQGGETQYF. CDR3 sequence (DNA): TGTGCCAGCAGGCCCCCGGGACAGGGGGGAGAGACCCAGTACTTC.

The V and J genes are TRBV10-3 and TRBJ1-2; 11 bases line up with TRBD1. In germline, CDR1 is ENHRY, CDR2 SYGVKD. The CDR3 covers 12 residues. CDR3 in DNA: TGTGCAGCGGGACAGGGGGAACGTGGCTACACCTTC. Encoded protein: CAAGQGERGYTF.

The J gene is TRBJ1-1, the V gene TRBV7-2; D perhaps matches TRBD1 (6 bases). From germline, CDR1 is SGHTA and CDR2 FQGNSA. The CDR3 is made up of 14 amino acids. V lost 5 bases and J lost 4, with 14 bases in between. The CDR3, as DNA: TGTGCCAGCAGCCTACAGGGCTGGAGCACTGAAGCTTTCTTT. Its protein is CASSLQGWSTEAFF.

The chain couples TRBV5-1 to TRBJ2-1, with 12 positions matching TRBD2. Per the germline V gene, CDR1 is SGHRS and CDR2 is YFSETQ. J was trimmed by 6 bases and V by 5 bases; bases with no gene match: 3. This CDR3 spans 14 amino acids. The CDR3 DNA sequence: TGCGCCAGCAGTGCGACTAGCGGGAGCAATGAGCAGTTCTTC. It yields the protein CASSATSGSNEQFF.

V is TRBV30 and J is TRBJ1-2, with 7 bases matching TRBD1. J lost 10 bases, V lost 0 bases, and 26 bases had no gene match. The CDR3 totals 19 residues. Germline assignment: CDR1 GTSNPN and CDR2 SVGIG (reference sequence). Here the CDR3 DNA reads TGTGCCTGGAGTGTCATGCGACAGGGTACGAGGTGGTGGGATAAGGCCTACACCTTC. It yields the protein CAWSVMRQGTRWWDKAYTF.

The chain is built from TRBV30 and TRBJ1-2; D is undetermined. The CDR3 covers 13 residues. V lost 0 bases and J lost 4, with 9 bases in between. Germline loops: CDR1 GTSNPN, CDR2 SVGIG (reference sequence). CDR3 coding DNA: TGTGCCTGGAGTGTAGACAACAGCTATGGCTACACCTTC. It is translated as CAWSVDNSYGYTF.

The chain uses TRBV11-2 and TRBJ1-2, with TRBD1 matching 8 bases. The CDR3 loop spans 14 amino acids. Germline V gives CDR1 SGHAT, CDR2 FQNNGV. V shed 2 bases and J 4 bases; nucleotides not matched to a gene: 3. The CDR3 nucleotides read TGTGCCAGCAGCTTATCGACAGGGGCCTATGGCTACACCTTC. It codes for CASSLSTGAYGYTF.

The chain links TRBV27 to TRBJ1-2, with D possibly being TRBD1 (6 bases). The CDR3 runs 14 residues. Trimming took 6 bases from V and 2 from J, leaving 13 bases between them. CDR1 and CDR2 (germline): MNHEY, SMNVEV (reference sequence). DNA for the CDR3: TGTGCCAGCAGCCGCCGGGGGGCGAACTATGGCTACACCTTC. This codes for CASSRRGANYGYTF.

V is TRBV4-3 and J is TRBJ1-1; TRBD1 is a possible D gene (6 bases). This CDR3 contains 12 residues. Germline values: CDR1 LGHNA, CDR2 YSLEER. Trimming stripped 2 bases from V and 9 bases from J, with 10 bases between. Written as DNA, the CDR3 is TGCGCCAGCAGCCAAACTGGGGGCAAAGCTTTCTTT. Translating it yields CASSQTGGKAFF.

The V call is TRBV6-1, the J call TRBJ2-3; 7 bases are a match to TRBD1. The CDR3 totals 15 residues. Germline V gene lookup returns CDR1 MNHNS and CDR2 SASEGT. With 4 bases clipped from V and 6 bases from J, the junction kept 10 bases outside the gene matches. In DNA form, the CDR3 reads TGTGCCAGCAGTGTAACAGGGGTTTATGGGGATACGCAGTATTTT. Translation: CASSVTGVYGDTQYF.

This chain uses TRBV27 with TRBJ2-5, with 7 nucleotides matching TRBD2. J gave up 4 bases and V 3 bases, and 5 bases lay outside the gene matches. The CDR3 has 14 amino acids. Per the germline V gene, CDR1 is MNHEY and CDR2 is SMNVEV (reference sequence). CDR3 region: CASSFGPSGETQYF. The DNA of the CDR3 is TGTGCCAGCAGTTTCGGACCTAGCGGAGAGACCCAGTACTTC.

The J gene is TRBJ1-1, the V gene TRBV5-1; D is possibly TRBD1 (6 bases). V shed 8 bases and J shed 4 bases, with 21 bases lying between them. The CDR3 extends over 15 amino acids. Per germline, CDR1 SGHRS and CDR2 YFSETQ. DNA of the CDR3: TGCGCCAGTATATCCTTCCCCGGGACACTCACTGAAGCTTTCTTT. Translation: CASISFPGTLTEAFF.